The rows below give T cell receptor beta chains drawn from one sample of a study of shared clonotypes between healthy human individuals. Some clones are missing from TCRdb's copy, which holds only in-frame ones; the method was immunoSEQ multiplex PCR. The data hold roughly 300,000 clones, with around 70% observed a single time. Specimen: memory CD4+ T cells sorted from blood. These TCRs come from a man aged 30 to 39 in good health. Each CDR3 is given with its conserved first and last residue. Each record gives: J gene, clone size, V gene, D gene, CDR3 DNA, CDR3 protein. A D gene is named only where the DNA matches it firmly. Where a row states a size, it is once, few, many or the class of an expanded clone; other rows omit it.

j_gene: TRBJ2-1
abundance: once
v_gene: TRBV20-1
d_gene: NA
CDR3nt: TGCAGTGCTGCCGGACTGCCCTCTCAGTTCTTC
CDR3aa: CSAAGLPSQFF

j_gene: TRBJ2-1
abundance: NA
v_gene: TRBV5-5
d_gene: TRBD2
CDR3nt: TGTGCCAGCAGCTTGGCCAGCGGGGCCTCCTCCGGCAATGAGCAGTTCTTC
CDR3aa: CASSLASGASSGNEQFF

j_gene: TRBJ2-1
abundance: NA
v_gene: TRBV7-8
d_gene: TRBD2
CDR3nt: TGTGCCAGCAGCCTACGGGACTACCCTTACAATGAGCAGTTCTTC
CDR3aa: CASSLRDYPYNEQFF

j_gene: TRBJ2-2
abundance: NA
v_gene: TRBV5-4
d_gene: NA
CDR3nt: TGTGCCAGCAGCTTGGAACCAACTAGCACCGGGGAGCTGTTTTTT
CDR3aa: CASSLEPTSTGELFF

j_gene: TRBJ1-3
abundance: few
v_gene: TRBV19
d_gene: NA
CDR3nt: TGTGCCAGTAGTTGGCAGGCGGACTCTGGAAACACCATATATTTT
CDR3aa: CASSWQADSGNTIYF

j_gene: TRBJ2-7
abundance: few
v_gene: TRBV11-1
d_gene: NA
CDR3nt: TGTGCCAGCAGCTCTCCCCCAGCCTACGAGCAGTACTTC
CDR3aa: CASSSPPAYEQYF

j_gene: TRBJ1-1
abundance: once
v_gene: TRBV5-1
d_gene: NA
CDR3nt: TGCGCCAGCAGTCAGGGGATGGACACTGAAGCTTTCTTT
CDR3aa: CASSQGMDTEAFF

j_gene: TRBJ1-1
abundance: NA
v_gene: TRBV12-5
d_gene: NA
CDR3nt: TGTGCTAGTGGTTTGGAAGGAGGGACCCAAGCTTTCTTT
CDR3aa: CASGLEGGTQAFF

j_gene: TRBJ1-5
abundance: NA
v_gene: TRBV6-5
d_gene: TRBD1
CDR3nt: TGTGCCAGCAGTCAACCCCCAGGGGGAGCCCAGCATTTT
CDR3aa: CASSQPPGGAQHF

j_gene: TRBJ2-3
abundance: NA
v_gene: TRBV18
d_gene: NA
CDR3nt: TGTGCCAGCTCACCGAACCCAGACGCGAGCAGCACAGATACGCAGTATTTT
CDR3aa: CASSPNPDASSTDTQYF

j_gene: TRBJ1-3
abundance: once
v_gene: TRBV12-5
d_gene: NA
CDR3nt: TGTGCTAGTGGTTTGGTTTCTCAGGGTAGGCCTTCTGGAAACACCATATATTTT
CDR3aa: CASGLVSQGRPSGNTIYF

j_gene: TRBJ2-1
abundance: NA
v_gene: TRBV6-5
d_gene: NA
CDR3nt: TGTGCCAGCAGGGGAGCTTTCTCCTACAATGAGCAGTTCTTC
CDR3aa: CASRGAFSYNEQFF

j_gene: TRBJ1-1
abundance: NA
v_gene: TRBV27
d_gene: NA
CDR3nt: TGTGCCAGCACCGGGGGACTGAACACTGAAGCTTTCTTT
CDR3aa: CASTGGLNTEAFF

j_gene: TRBJ1-1
abundance: NA
v_gene: TRBV19
d_gene: TRBD1
CDR3nt: TGTGCCAGTAGTAACAGGGGGCCGAACACTGAAGCTTTCTTT
CDR3aa: CASSNRGPNTEAFF

j_gene: TRBJ2-7
abundance: NA
v_gene: TRBV5-1
d_gene: TRBD1
CDR3nt: TGCGCCAGCAGCCCGACAGGGGATCTCGAGCAGTACTTC
CDR3aa: CASSPTGDLEQYF

j_gene: TRBJ1-1
abundance: NA
v_gene: TRBV14
d_gene: NA
CDR3nt: TGTGCCAGCAGCACTGAGGTATGGACTGAAGCTTTCTTT
CDR3aa: CASSTEVWTEAFF

j_gene: TRBJ2-1
abundance: NA
v_gene: TRBV10-3
d_gene: NA
CDR3nt: TGTGCCATCATGGGGGAGGGGGCCAGCAATGAGCAGTTCTTC
CDR3aa: CAIMGEGASNEQFF

j_gene: TRBJ2-2
abundance: NA
v_gene: TRBV5-1
d_gene: NA
CDR3nt: TGCGCCAGCAGCTTGGGACACTTGAACACCGGGGAGCTGTTTTTT
CDR3aa: CASSLGHLNTGELFF

j_gene: TRBJ2-1
abundance: NA
v_gene: TRBV10-1
d_gene: NA
CDR3nt: TGCGCCAGCAGTCAAGTCAATGAGCAGTTCTTC
CDR3aa: CASSQVNEQFF

j_gene: TRBJ2-1
abundance: once
v_gene: TRBV6-5
d_gene: NA
CDR3nt: TGTGCCAGCACCGACCCGGGTAGCTCCTACAATGAGCAGTTCTTC
CDR3aa: CASTDPGSSYNEQFF

j_gene: TRBJ2-1
abundance: few
v_gene: TRBV4-3
d_gene: NA
CDR3nt: TGCGCCAGCAGCCAAGGCCCGGGGGCACGACGGTTCTTC
CDR3aa: CASSQGPGARRFF

j_gene: TRBJ1-5
abundance: NA
v_gene: TRBV5-6
d_gene: NA
CDR3nt: TGTGCCAGCAGCTTGGCCTTGGGGCCCCAGCATTTT
CDR3aa: CASSLALGPQHF

j_gene: TRBJ1-1
abundance: NA
v_gene: TRBV5-1
d_gene: NA
CDR3nt: TGCGCCAGCAGCAAGAGTCCGGGTTCCGTGAACACTGAAGCTTTCTTT
CDR3aa: CASSKSPGSVNTEAFF

j_gene: TRBJ2-2
abundance: NA
v_gene: TRBV5-5
d_gene: TRBD2
CDR3nt: TGTGCCAGCAGCTTGGAGGGGACTAGCGGGATAGGGGAGCTGTTTTTT
CDR3aa: CASSLEGTSGIGELFF

j_gene: TRBJ1-1
abundance: NA
v_gene: TRBV29-1
d_gene: NA
CDR3nt: TGCAGCGGTGTATGGGGGCGCGGGACTGAAGCTTTCTTT
CDR3aa: CSGVWGRGTEAFF

j_gene: TRBJ1-2
abundance: NA
v_gene: TRBV27
d_gene: NA
CDR3nt: TGTGCCAGCAGCCGGGGTCTCATCTATGGCTACACCTTC
CDR3aa: CASSRGLIYGYTF

j_gene: TRBJ2-3
abundance: NA
v_gene: TRBV15
d_gene: NA
CDR3nt: TGTGCCACCAGCAGCGGGACCGACACAGATACGCAGTATTTT
CDR3aa: CATSSGTDTDTQYF

j_gene: TRBJ2-3
abundance: NA
v_gene: TRBV2
d_gene: NA
CDR3nt: TGTGCCAGCAGTCGGGACTCCACAGATACGCAGTATTTT
CDR3aa: CASSRDSTDTQYF

j_gene: TRBJ2-7
abundance: NA
v_gene: TRBV28
d_gene: NA
CDR3nt: TGTGCCAGCAGCCCTCCAAGGGGTTCCTACGAGCAGTACTTC
CDR3aa: CASSPPRGSYEQYF

j_gene: TRBJ2-4
abundance: NA
v_gene: TRBV5-1
d_gene: NA
CDR3nt: TGCGCCAGCAGCTTGGACGGGATAGCCAAAAACATTCAGTACTTC
CDR3aa: CASSLDGIAKNIQYF

j_gene: TRBJ1-2
abundance: NA
v_gene: TRBV29-1
d_gene: NA
CDR3nt: TGCAGCGTTGAAGGCAGCGGGCATGGCTACACCTTC
CDR3aa: CSVEGSGHGYTF

j_gene: TRBJ2-3
abundance: NA
v_gene: TRBV6-6
d_gene: TRBD1
CDR3nt: TGTGCCAGCAGGGGGGGACAGGGAACAGATACGCAGTATTTT
CDR3aa: CASRGGQGTDTQYF

j_gene: TRBJ1-4
abundance: once
v_gene: TRBV11-2
d_gene: TRBD1
CDR3nt: TGTGCCAGCAGCTTATCGGACAGGGGAAAACTGTTTTTT
CDR3aa: CASSLSDRGKLFF

j_gene: TRBJ1-2
abundance: NA
v_gene: TRBV6-8
d_gene: NA
CDR3nt: TGTGCCAGCAGTTACTCTGTATCAGAAGACTACACCTTC
CDR3aa: CASSYSVSEDYTF

j_gene: TRBJ2-1
abundance: NA
v_gene: TRBV10-3
d_gene: NA
CDR3nt: TGTGCCATCAGTGAGTCGACCTGGGGGAGTTCCTACAATGAGCAGTTCTTC
CDR3aa: CAISESTWGSSYNEQFF

j_gene: TRBJ2-1
abundance: NA
v_gene: TRBV7-2
d_gene: NA
CDR3nt: TGTGCCAGCAGCTCCCGTCCAAGATCCTCCTACAATGAGCAGTTCTTC
CDR3aa: CASSSRPRSSYNEQFF

j_gene: TRBJ1-3
abundance: few
v_gene: TRBV28
d_gene: TRBD1
CDR3nt: TGTGCCAGCACCCTACAGGGGCCTGGAAACACCATATATTTT
CDR3aa: CASTLQGPGNTIYF

j_gene: TRBJ1-2
abundance: NA
v_gene: TRBV6-1
d_gene: TRBD1
CDR3nt: TGTGCCAGCAGTGGACAGGGGCACAACTATGGCTACACCTTC
CDR3aa: CASSGQGHNYGYTF

j_gene: TRBJ1-6
abundance: NA
v_gene: TRBV4-2
d_gene: NA
CDR3nt: TGTGCCAGCAGCCCCGGGGGAGGGGGTATCAATTCACCCCTCCACTTT
CDR3aa: CASSPGGGGINSPLHF

j_gene: TRBJ2-3
abundance: NA
v_gene: TRBV6-4
d_gene: NA
CDR3nt: TGTGCCAGCCGGGTTAGAGGAATCACAGATACGCAGTATTTT
CDR3aa: CASRVRGITDTQYF

j_gene: TRBJ1-1
abundance: NA
v_gene: TRBV6-6
d_gene: TRBD1
CDR3nt: TGTGCCAGCACTAGTAGGGGGCAACGGGACACTGAAGCTTTCTTT
CDR3aa: CASTSRGQRDTEAFF

j_gene: TRBJ1-4
abundance: NA
v_gene: TRBV25-1
d_gene: TRBD1
CDR3nt: TGTGCCACAGCAAACAGGGGGCTAACTAATGAAAAACTGTTTTTT
CDR3aa: CATANRGLTNEKLFF

j_gene: TRBJ2-1
abundance: NA
v_gene: TRBV28
d_gene: NA
CDR3nt: TGTGCCAGCAGTTTCGGGCTCAATGAGCAGTTCTTC
CDR3aa: CASSFGLNEQFF

j_gene: TRBJ2-7
abundance: few
v_gene: TRBV18
d_gene: TRBD1
CDR3nt: TGTGCCAGCTCACCAGGGACAGGGGACTACGAGCAGTACTTC
CDR3aa: CASSPGTGDYEQYF

j_gene: TRBJ2-5
abundance: NA
v_gene: TRBV5-1
d_gene: NA
CDR3nt: TGCGCCAGCAGCTTGGGGGCAGCTTCTATTCAAGAGACCCAGTACTTC
CDR3aa: CASSLGAASIQETQYF

j_gene: TRBJ2-3
abundance: NA
v_gene: TRBV19
d_gene: TRBD1
CDR3nt: TGTGCCAGTTCGACAGGGGGGGCCAGGGGCACAATTACGCAGTATTTT
CDR3aa: CASSTGGARGTITQYF

j_gene: TRBJ2-2
abundance: NA
v_gene: TRBV7-2
d_gene: NA
CDR3nt: TGTGCCAGCAGCTTACTGGGAGTCGCGAACACCGGGGAGCTGTTTTTT
CDR3aa: CASSLLGVANTGELFF

j_gene: TRBJ2-7
abundance: NA
v_gene: TRBV28
d_gene: NA
CDR3nt: TGTGCCAGCAGTTTGCGTACCTCCCGGGACCGACGTTACGAGCAGTACTTC
CDR3aa: CASSLRTSRDRRYEQYF

j_gene: TRBJ1-5
abundance: NA
v_gene: TRBV5-1
d_gene: TRBD1
CDR3nt: TGCGCCAGCAGCTCTGGGACAGGAGGGTCAGGACAGCCCCAGCATTTT
CDR3aa: CASSSGTGGSGQPQHF

j_gene: TRBJ2-7
abundance: NA
v_gene: TRBV21-1
d_gene: NA
CDR3nt: TGTGCCAGCAGCAGTCGCTTAGCGGGAGAGCACTACGAGCAGTACTTC
CDR3aa: CASSSRLAGEHYEQYF

j_gene: TRBJ2-7
abundance: NA
v_gene: TRBV5-1
d_gene: NA
CDR3nt: TGCGCCAGCAGCTTTGGTGTTCATCGGGCTGCCGAGCAGTACTTC
CDR3aa: CASSFGVHRAAEQYF

j_gene: TRBJ1-2
abundance: once
v_gene: TRBV6-5
d_gene: NA
CDR3nt: TGTGCCAGCAGTTACCTTGGGGGCTACACCTTC
CDR3aa: CASSYLGGYTF

j_gene: TRBJ1-1
abundance: NA
v_gene: TRBV14
d_gene: NA
CDR3nt: TGTGCCAGCAGCCAATATATGGGCACTGAAGCTTTCTTT
CDR3aa: CASSQYMGTEAFF

j_gene: TRBJ2-7
abundance: NA
v_gene: TRBV27
d_gene: TRBD2
CDR3nt: TGTGCCAGCAGTTTATGGTCTAGCGGGAGCCTCAGACTCTACGAGCAGTACTTC
CDR3aa: CASSLWSSGSLRLYEQYF